The rows below give T cell receptor beta chains drawn from one sample of a study of blood T cell repertoires in COVID-19. Sequenced by immunoSEQ multiplex PCR; TCRdb stores in-frame clones only, minus some. Among some 300,000 clones listed, 86% were seen once. Source material: PBMCs or T cells enriched from blood (not recorded which). Receptors originate from a man younger than 40 who had recovered from COVID-19. Both conserved end residues are part of each CDR3. The order of the fields is CDR3 protein, CDR3 DNA, J gene, V gene, D gene, clone size. D genes are given only for firm matches. Clone size is given for some rows only: seen once, a few or many times, or a class if the clone is expanded.

cdr3_aa: CASSPRPSGRAGEETQYF; cdr3_nt: TGCGCCAGCAGCCCGAGGCCTAGCGGGAGGGCCGGTGAAGAGACCCAGTACTTC; j_call: TRBJ2-5; v_call: TRBV5-1; d_call: TRBD2; clone_size: NA
cdr3_aa: CASSEVRGEQFF; cdr3_nt: TGTGCCAGCAGTGAAGTAAGGGGAGAGCAGTTCTTC; j_call: TRBJ2-1; v_call: TRBV25-1; d_call: NA; clone_size: NA
cdr3_aa: CASNPWGLASRAYEQYF; cdr3_nt: TGTGCCAGCAACCCGTGGGGACTAGCGTCGAGGGCCTACGAGCAGTACTTC; j_call: TRBJ2-7; v_call: TRBV27; d_call: TRBD2; clone_size: few
cdr3_aa: CASSFTDRVTDTQYF; cdr3_nt: TGTGCCAGCAGCTTCACCGACAGGGTCACAGATACGCAGTATTTT; j_call: TRBJ2-3; v_call: TRBV5-6; d_call: TRBD1; clone_size: NA
cdr3_aa: CASSPGLAGGSDTQYF; cdr3_nt: TGCGCCAGCAGCCCGGGACTAGCGGGGGGGTCAGATACGCAGTATTTT; j_call: TRBJ2-3; v_call: TRBV5-1; d_call: TRBD2; clone_size: NA
cdr3_aa: CASFPGLGGYTEAFF; cdr3_nt: TGTGCCAGCTTCCCCGGGTTAGGTGGGTACACTGAAGCTTTCTTT; j_call: TRBJ1-1; v_call: TRBV19; d_call: NA; clone_size: NA
cdr3_aa: CASSQVRTSGDEQFF; cdr3_nt: TGTGCCAGCAGCCAAGTCCGGACTAGCGGGGATGAGCAGTTCTTC; j_call: TRBJ2-1; v_call: TRBV3-1/TRBV3-2; d_call: TRBD2; clone_size: NA
cdr3_aa: CAILRQGAGTEAFF; cdr3_nt: TGTGCCATACTCCGCCAGGGGGCGGGTACTGAAGCTTTCTTT; j_call: TRBJ1-1; v_call: TRBV6-5; d_call: TRBD1; clone_size: once
cdr3_aa: CASSLGGGGYTF; cdr3_nt: TGTGCCAGCAGCTTAGGAGGGGGTGGCTACACCTTC; j_call: TRBJ1-2; v_call: TRBV11-3; d_call: NA; clone_size: NA
cdr3_aa: CSGESTGTVNTEAFF; cdr3_nt: TGCAGCGGCGAAAGCACCGGGACAGTGAACACTGAAGCTTTCTTT; j_call: TRBJ1-1; v_call: TRBV29-1; d_call: TRBD1; clone_size: once
cdr3_aa: CASSVNREGDEKLFF; cdr3_nt: TGCGCCAGCAGCGTTAACAGGGAGGGGGATGAAAAACTGTTTTTT; j_call: TRBJ1-4; v_call: TRBV5-1; d_call: NA; clone_size: NA
cdr3_aa: CASSEGRGTEAFF; cdr3_nt: TGTGCCAGCAGTGAGGGGCGAGGAACTGAAGCTTTCTTT; j_call: TRBJ1-1; v_call: TRBV2; d_call: NA; clone_size: few
cdr3_aa: CASSLGRGRTIYNEQFF; cdr3_nt: TGTGCCAGCAGCTTAGGCCGGGGTCGGACTATCTACAATGAGCAGTTCTTC; j_call: TRBJ2-1; v_call: TRBV13; d_call: NA; clone_size: NA
cdr3_aa: CASSQDLTGGSHNEQFF; cdr3_nt: TGTGCCAGCAGCCAAGATTTGACAGGAGGTTCCCACAATGAGCAGTTCTTC; j_call: TRBJ2-1; v_call: TRBV4-2; d_call: NA; clone_size: NA
cdr3_aa: CASSFGTGDSSYEQYF; cdr3_nt: TGTGCCAGCAGCTTCGGGACAGGCGACAGCTCCTACGAGCAGTACTTC; j_call: TRBJ2-7; v_call: TRBV7-9; d_call: TRBD1; clone_size: NA
cdr3_aa: CASSRPGGTDPYEQYF; cdr3_nt: TGTGCCAGCAGCCGGCCGGGGGGGACAGACCCCTACGAGCAGTACTTC; j_call: TRBJ2-7; v_call: TRBV3-1/TRBV3-2; d_call: NA; clone_size: NA